Below are 9 T cell receptor beta chains sequenced from a single sample in a study of cytomegalovirus exposure and HLA in healthy donors. Researchers ran the PCR with 60 Vbeta and 13 Jbeta primers. Here immunoSEQ multiplex PCR was the method, and the copy in TCRdb shows in-frame clones only, minus some. This sample yields around 130,000 clones, of which 79% are seen a single time; approximately 2% belongs to the top ten. Input material: PBMCs. The receptors were sampled from a man aged 18 to 30 in good health and CMV-seronegative.

The chain combines TRBV2 with TRBJ2-3, with TRBD2 matching 9 bases. CDR3 length equals 14 residues. V dropped 7 bases and J dropped 1; count of bases not matched to a gene: 3. The germline V gene has CDR1 SNHLY and CDR2 FYNNEI. This CDR3 is CASKREDRTDTQYF. The CDR3 nucleotides read TGTGCCAGCAAGCGGGAGGACCGCACAGATACGCAGTATTTT.

The genes are TRBV18 and TRBJ2-1; TRBD2 agrees at 11 bases. CDR3 length equals 16 residues. Per the germline V gene, CDR1 is KGHSH and CDR2 is LQKENI. V gave up 5 bases and J gave up 4 bases; unmatched junction bases: 7. CDR3 nucleotides: TGTGCCAGCTCAACGAGGGGACTAGCGGATTACAATGAGCAGTTCTTC. Amino acids: CASSTRGLADYNEQFF.

The V and J genes are TRBV7-3 and TRBJ2-1; 12 nucleotides match TRBD2. CDR3 length: 15 amino acids. Germline V gene sequence: CDR1 SGHTA, CDR2 FQGTGA. V lost 5 bases and J lost 9; bases outside the gene matches: 8. The CDR3 DNA follows: TGTGCCAGCAGCATGACTAGCGGGAGTCCTACTGAGCAGTTCTTC. It yields the protein CASSMTSGSPTEQFF.

This clone was counted a single time. This chain connects TRBV30 to TRBJ1-6; D gene ambiguous. CDR1 and CDR2 from the germline V gene are GTSNPN and SVGIG (reference sequence). V lost 5 bases, J lost 4 bases, and 15 bases lay in between. The CDR3 length is 15 residues. The CDR3 protein is CAWAGGDLYNSPLHF. CDR3 nucleotide sequence: TGTGCCTGGGCCGGAGGTGACCTTTATAATTCACCCCTCCACTTT.

J is TRBJ2-1 and V is TRBV9; tentatively, D is TRBD2 (5 bases). Trimming took off 4 bases at V and 0 bases at J, with 11 bases between the two ends. This CDR3 comprises 15 residues. The V gene's germline CDR1 is SGDLS and CDR2 YYNGEE. Here the CDR3 reads CASSPQGSSYNEQFF. As DNA, the CDR3 is TGTGCCAGCAGCCCACAAGGGAGCTCCTACAATGAGCAGTTCTTC.

The rearrangement uses TRBV7-2 and TRBJ2-1; possible D gene TRBD2, 6 bases. The germline V gene encodes CDR1 SGHTA and CDR2 FQGNSA. V was shortened by 1 base and J by 8 bases, with 15 bases between the two germline ends. CDR3 size: 15 residues. The CDR3 loop reads CASSLGGTPWDEQFF. The CDR3 nucleotides read TGTGCCAGCAGCTTAGGCGGGACCCCTTGGGATGAGCAGTTCTTC.

The V gene is TRBV28, the J gene TRBJ2-7; tentative D call: TRBD1 (6 bases). V was pared by 4 bases and J by 2 bases, with 15 bases between. Germline assignment: CDR1 MDHEN and CDR2 SYDVKM. This CDR3 spans 15 amino acids. In DNA, the CDR3 is TGTGCCAGCAGTTCCCCTGGGGGCAAGGCCTACGAGCAGTACTTC. It codes for CASSSPGGKAYEQYF.

The genes are TRBV11-3 and TRBJ2-2; possibly TRBD1 for D (6 bases). V was clipped by 5 bases and J by 8 bases, with 18 bases between them. The CDR3 totals 15 residues. Germline V gene data show CDR1 as SGHNT and CDR2 as YENEEA. The CDR3 loop reads CASSERQGITGELFF. CDR3 DNA: TGTGCCAGCAGCGAGCGCCAGGGGATAACTGGGGAGCTGTTTTTT.

J is TRBJ1-4 and V is TRBV19, with 8 bases identical to TRBD1. The CDR3 has 15 residues. CDR1 is LNHDA, CDR2 SQIVND, per germline (reference sequence). The V segment lost 5 bases and the J segment 3 bases; nucleotides outside the gene matches: 5. The CDR3 is CASSAYRGANEKLFF. CDR3 DNA sequence: TGTGCCAGTAGTGCCTACAGGGGGGCTAATGAAAAACTGTTTTTT.